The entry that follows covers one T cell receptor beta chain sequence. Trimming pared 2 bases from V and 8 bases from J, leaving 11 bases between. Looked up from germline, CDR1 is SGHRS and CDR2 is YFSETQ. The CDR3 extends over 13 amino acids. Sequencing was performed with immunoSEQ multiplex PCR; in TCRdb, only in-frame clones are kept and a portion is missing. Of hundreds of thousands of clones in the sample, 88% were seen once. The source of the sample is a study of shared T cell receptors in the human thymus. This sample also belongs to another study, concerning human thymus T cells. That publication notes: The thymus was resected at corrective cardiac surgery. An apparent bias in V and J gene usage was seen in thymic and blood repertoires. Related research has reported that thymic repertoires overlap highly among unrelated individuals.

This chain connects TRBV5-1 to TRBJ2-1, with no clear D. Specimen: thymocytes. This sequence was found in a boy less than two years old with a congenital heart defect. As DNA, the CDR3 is TGCGCCAGCAGCTTATGGCCTTCACATGAGCAGTTCTTC. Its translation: CASSLWPSHEQFF. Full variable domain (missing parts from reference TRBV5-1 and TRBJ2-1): KAGVTQTPRYLIKTRGQQVTLSCSPISGHRSVSWYQQTPGQGLQFLFEYFSETQRNKGNFPGRFSGRQFSNSRSEMNVSTLELGDSALYLCASSLWPSHEQFFGPGTRLTVL.